This T cell receptor (beta chain) was identified during a study of OX40 agonist ivuxolimab in advanced cancers. Background on the study: Therapy given before enrollment (anti-PD-1, anti-PD-L1 or anti-CTLA-4) was allowed, and around 40% had some.

This clone was counted once. Only in-frame clones appear in the TCRdb table, and some are missing; sequencing was by immunoSEQ multiplex PCR. The table lists over 65,000 clones, around 83% of them singletons. Baseline, cycle 4 day 1, and cycle 7 day 1 were the blood sampling points. The germline V gene has CDR1 LNHDA and CDR2 SQIVND (reference sequence). V lost 6 bases and J lost 7, with 16 bases in between. This CDR3 has 14 amino acids. The sequence was obtained from an adult with an advanced solid tumor such as melanoma, head and neck, liver or kidney cancer. The sample was CD4+ or CD8+ T cells sorted from blood, taken in a trial of the OX40 agonist ivuxolimab. V is TRBV19 and J is TRBJ1-5; D is ambiguous. For the CDR3, the DNA is TGTGCCAGTAGGGTTCGGGCCTTTCCACAGCCCCAGCATTTT. Translating it yields CASRVRAFPQPQHF. The full variable domain, its missing parts supplied by reference TRBV19 and TRBJ1-5, is DGGITQSPKYLFRKEGQNVTLSCEQNLNHDAMYWYRQDPGQGLRLIYYSQIVNDFQKGDIAEGYSVSREKKESFPLTVTSAQKNPTAFYLCASRVRAFPQPQHFGDGTRLSIL.